The clone carrying this T cell receptor beta chain came up a few times. What it recognizes is unknown. This CDR3 has 13 residues. Germline CDR1 reads MNHEY; CDR2 reads SVGEGT. Trimming pared 6 bases from V and 7 bases from J, leaving 16 bases between. TCRdb's copy holds only in-frame clones and misses some; the assay was immunoSEQ multiplex PCR. Among fewer than 110,000 clones listed, about 90% were seen once. This sample is drawn from a study of T cell responses to AZD1222 COVID-19 vaccine. General study findings and limits: A mostly white British donor set with more females was recruited, and clonal diversity was possibly underestimated.

This rearrangement joins TRBV6-2 or TRBV6-3 to TRBJ2-7; perhaps TRBD1 as D (5 bases). The sample in question was peripheral blood, obtained 28 days after the second AZD1222 dose. This clonotype originated in an adult who received the AZD1222 COVID-19 vaccine. The CDR3: CASSPRDIGEQYF. In DNA form, the CDR3 reads TGTGCCAGCAGCCCCAGGGATATAGGGGAGCAGTACTTC.